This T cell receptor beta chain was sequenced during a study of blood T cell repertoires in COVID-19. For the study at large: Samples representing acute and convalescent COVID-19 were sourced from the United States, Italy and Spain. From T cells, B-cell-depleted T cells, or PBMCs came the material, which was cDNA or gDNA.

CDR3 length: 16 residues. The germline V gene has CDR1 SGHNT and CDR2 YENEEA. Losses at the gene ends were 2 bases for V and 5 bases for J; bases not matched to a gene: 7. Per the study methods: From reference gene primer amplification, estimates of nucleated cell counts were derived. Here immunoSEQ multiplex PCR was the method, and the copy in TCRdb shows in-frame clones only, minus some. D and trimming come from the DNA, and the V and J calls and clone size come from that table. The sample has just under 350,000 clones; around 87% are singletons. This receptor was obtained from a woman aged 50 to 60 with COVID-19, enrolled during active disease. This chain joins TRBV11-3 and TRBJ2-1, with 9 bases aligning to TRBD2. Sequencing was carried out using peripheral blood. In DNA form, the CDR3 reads TGTGCCAGCAGCTTAATAGCGGGAGCCGTCCACAATGAGCAGTTCTTC. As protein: CASSLIAGAVHNEQFF.